Listed here are 25 T cell receptor beta chains from one sample, sequenced in a study of blood T cell repertoires in COVID-19. Profiled with immunoSEQ multiplex PCR; TCRdb holds only in-frame clones, not every one. The sample carries about 230,000 clones, approximately 82% recorded once. The sample taken for sequencing was peripheral blood. These receptors were collected from a man older than 75 with acute or convalescent COVID-19.

This clone appeared a single time. The J gene is TRBJ1-4, the V gene TRBV9; D perhaps matches TRBD1 (5 bases). Germline V lookup: CDR1 SGDLS, CDR2 YYNGEE. The V end was cut by 0 bases, the J end by 8 bases, with 17 bases between. CDR3 length equals 16 residues. CDR3 in amino acids: CASSVDGDSLREKLFF. In DNA form, the CDR3 reads TGTGCCAGCAGCGTAGATGGGGACTCCCTCCGGGAAAAACTGTTTTTT.

This clone was counted only a few times. The V call is TRBV5-1, the J call TRBJ1-1; D is possibly TRBD1 (5 bases). With 0 bases removed from V and 11 bases from J, the gap between germline ends came to 17 bases. Germline V gives CDR1 SGHRS, CDR2 YFSETQ. The CDR3 covers 14 residues. CDR3 protein: CASSLGGNLLEAFF. In nucleotides, the CDR3 is TGCGCCAGCAGCTTGGGGGGCAACCTCCTCGAGGCTTTCTTT.

There are a few counts of this clone. The V call is TRBV28, the J call TRBJ2-4, with D hard to call. Germline values: CDR1 MDHEN, CDR2 SYDVKM. The V gene lost 6 bases and the J gene lost 2 bases, with 17 bases spanning the gap. The CDR3 has 16 residues. The CDR3: CASSTALYLTKNIQYF. The CDR3 DNA reads TGTGCCAGCAGCACAGCACTGTACCTTACCAAAAACATTCAGTACTTC.

This clone was detected once. The CDR3 protein is CASSSTGTGYNIQYF. CDR3 coding DNA: TGCGCCAGCAGCTCCACCGGGACAGGGTACAACATTCAGTACTTC. The J gene is TRBJ2-4, the V gene TRBV5-1, with 9 bases matching TRBD1. Germline V CDR1 and CDR2: SGHRS, YFSETQ. CDR3 length: 15 amino acids. With V trimmed by 3 bases and J by 7 bases, 8 bases remained unmatched.

In this sample, this clone turned up many times. The rearrangement joins TRBV11-2 to TRBJ1-2; D gene uncertain. Trimming cost V 1 base and J 2 bases, with 11 bases left between them. The CDR3 extends over 15 amino acids. CDR1 and CDR2 (germline): SGHAT, FQNNGV. The CDR3 DNA sequence: TGTGCCAGCAGCTTAGCGCGGGGATGGAACTATGGCTACACCTTC. It specifies CASSLARGWNYGYTF.

The chain recombines TRBV28 with TRBJ2-7, with 11 bases that match TRBD1. V was clipped by 6 bases and J by 5 bases; unmatched bases: 6. The germline gives CDR1 MDHEN, CDR2 SYDVKM. This CDR3 has 14 amino acids. The CDR3 is CASRDGQGAHEQYF. In DNA, the CDR3 is TGTGCCAGCAGAGACGGACAGGGGGCACACGAGCAGTACTTC.

The gene calls are TRBV7-9 and TRBJ2-2; 13 nucleotides align to TRBD2. Trimming at V came to 0 bases and at J to 5 bases, leaving 3 bases not matched to a gene. This CDR3 has 17 amino acids. The germline gives CDR1 SEHNR, CDR2 FQNEAQ (reference sequence). CDR3 nucleotide sequence: TGTGCCAGCAGCTTAGCCACGGGACTAGCGGGGACCGGGGAGCTGTTTTTT. Protein sequence: CASSLATGLAGTGELFF.

This sequence joins TRBV6-5 and TRBJ1-5, with 8 bases identical to TRBD1. The germline V gene encodes CDR1 MNHEY and CDR2 SVGAGI. V was clipped by 8 bases and J by 6 bases; unmatched bases: 6. The CDR3 totals 13 residues. CDR3 nucleotides: TGTGCCAGCGGGGGACAGGAACCTCAGCCCCAGCATTTT. Protein sequence: CASGGQEPQPQHF.

The chain has TRBV2 and TRBJ1-5; no firm D call. Deletions cut 5 bases from V and 2 bases from J, with 13 bases between. Germline values: CDR1 SNHLY, CDR2 FYNNEI. The CDR3 spans 15 residues. The DNA of the CDR3 is TGTGCCAGCAGTCGGGATCAGTTAGGCAATCAGCCCCAGCATTTT. As protein: CASSRDQLGNQPQHF.

The chain is built from TRBV5-5 and TRBJ2-2, with 10 bases fitting TRBD1. Looked up from germline, CDR1 is SGHKS and CDR2 is YYEKEE (reference sequence). The V and J ends lost 5 bases and 13 bases, in that order; junction bases with no gene match: 8. The CDR3 has 13 residues. In DNA form, the CDR3 reads TGTGCCAGCAGAAACGGACAGGGGGGAGGGCTGTTTTTT. Its protein is CASRNGQGGGLFF.

This clone was found once. V is TRBV6-6 and J is TRBJ2-3; 9 bases are shared with TRBD2. The CDR3 contains 13 residues. Germline V gene lookup returns CDR1 MNHNY and CDR2 SVGAGI (reference sequence). Trimming removed 6 bases from V and 5 bases from J; junction bases left unmatched: 3. CDR3 residues: CASRSLAGDTQYF. The CDR3 DNA reads as TGTGCCAGCAGATCACTAGCGGGAGATACGCAGTATTTT.

J is TRBJ2-1 and V is TRBV6-5, with 12 bases aligning to TRBD2. Losses at the gene ends were 10 bases for V and 5 bases for J; bases not matched to a gene: 9. The CDR3 length is 15 residues. The V gene's germline CDR1 is MNHEY and CDR2 SVGAGI. This CDR3 is CATRLAGVLNNEQFF. CDR3 nucleotides: TGTGCCACCCGACTAGCGGGAGTTCTAAACAATGAGCAGTTCTTC.

V gene TRBV5-1 combines with J gene TRBJ2-1; tentatively, D is TRBD1 (7 bases). CDR3 length: 13 amino acids. The ends were cut back, 8 bases at V and 3 bases at J, with 12 bases in the middle. Germline V lookup: CDR1 SGHRS, CDR2 YFSETQ. CDR3 region: CARGGDSYNEQFF. The CDR3 DNA reads TGCGCCAGAGGAGGGGACAGCTACAATGAGCAGTTCTTC.

This clone came up a few times. The rearrangement links TRBV11-3 to TRBJ2-5; D is perhaps TRBD1 (5 bases). Between the trimmed V and J ends, which lost 3 bases and 7 bases, there was a span of 15 bases. The CDR3 runs to 14 residues. Germline lookup yields CDR1 SGHNT and CDR2 YENEEA. CDR3 coding DNA: TGTGCCAGCAGCTTCGCTCAGGGTGCCGGGACCCAGTACTTC. The encoded protein is CASSFAQGAGTQYF.

V is TRBV7-3 and J is TRBJ2-3, with a tentative D call TRBD2 (5 bases). This CDR3 comprises 14 residues. From germline, CDR1 is SGHTA and CDR2 FQGTGA. V gave up 1 base and J gave up 0 bases, with 5 bases separating them. CDR3 region: CASSLSGSTDTQYF. The CDR3 coding sequence is TGTGCCAGCAGCTTAAGCGGGAGCACAGATACGCAGTATTTT.

The chain couples TRBV28 to TRBJ1-4; weak D call: TRBD1 (6 bases). The V and J ends lost 6 bases and 7 bases respectively, with 21 bases between them. CDR3 length: 16 amino acids. The germline gives CDR1 MDHEN, CDR2 SYDVKM. The CDR3, as DNA: TGTGCCAGCAGCCCAATACATTCAGCAGGGGTTGAAAAACTGTTTTTT. Its translation: CASSPIHSAGVEKLFF.

This CDR3 is CASSPGGNSYNEQFF. The CDR3 nucleotides read TGTGCCAGCAGCCCGGGCGGGAATTCCTACAATGAGCAGTTCTTC. J is TRBJ2-1 and V is TRBV7-8, with a tentative D call TRBD2 (6 bases). The CDR3 totals 15 residues. V lost 5 bases to trimming and J lost 1 base, with 12 bases between them. Germline loops: CDR1 SGHVS, CDR2 FQNEAQ.

The chain combines TRBV19 with TRBJ2-3, with D possibly matching TRBD1 (6 bases). CDR1 LNHDA and CDR2 SQIVND come from the germline V gene (reference sequence). The CDR3 has 12 residues. V shed 8 bases and J shed 2 bases, with 8 bases lying between them. In DNA, the CDR3 is TGTGCCAGTCGGACAGACACAGATACGCAGTATTTT. Protein sequence: CASRTDTDTQYF.

The chain couples TRBV28 to TRBJ2-3; 12 bases map to TRBD2. This CDR3 has 16 amino acids. The germline CDR1 and CDR2 sequences are MDHEN and SYDVKM. After removal of 6 bases from V and 4 bases from J, the junction contained 8 bases not matched to a gene. CDR3 sequence: CASSETSGRPADTQYF. In DNA form, the CDR3 reads TGTGCCAGCAGCGAGACTAGCGGGAGACCGGCAGATACGCAGTATTTT. The full variable domain, completed using reference TRBV28 and TRBJ2-3, is DVKVTQSSRYLVKRTGEKVFLECVQDMDHENMFWYRQDPGLGLRLIYFSYDVKMKEKGDIPEGYSVSREKKERFSLILESASTNQTSMYLCASSETSGRPADTQYFGPGTRLTVL.

J is TRBJ2-1 and V is TRBV27; TRBD2 agrees at 10 bases. CDR3 length: 15 amino acids. Germline values: CDR1 MNHEY, CDR2 SMNVEV (reference sequence). V dropped 5 bases and J dropped 8; count of bases not matched to a gene: 9. The CDR3 region has the DNA TGTGCCAGCAGTCCTCCGGGACTAGCGAGAGATGAGCAGTTCTTC. This gives the protein CASSPPGLARDEQFF.

The gene calls are TRBV19 and TRBJ1-1; 9 nucleotides match TRBD1. There are 14 residues in the CDR3. Germline V gene sequence: CDR1 LNHDA, CDR2 SQIVND (reference sequence). The trim removed 6 bases at V and 3 bases at J, leaving 5 bases unmatched. The CDR3 DNA follows: TGTGCCAGTAGACAGACAGGGGGACACACTGAAGCTTTCTTT. Translated: CASRQTGGHTEAFF.

This clone was counted once. The rearrangement links TRBV27 to TRBJ2-7; TRBD1 agrees at 7 bases. CDR3 length: 14 residues. Per the germline V gene, CDR1 is MNHEY and CDR2 is SMNVEV (reference sequence). With 6 bases clipped from V and 4 bases from J, the junction kept 9 bases outside the gene matches. The CDR3 protein is CASRTPGQIYEQYF. CDR3 bases: TGTGCCAGCAGGACTCCGGGACAGATTTACGAGCAGTACTTC.

The chain links TRBV7-2 to TRBJ2-1; 9 nucleotides agree with TRBD2. CDR1 and CDR2 (germline): SGHTA, FQGNSA. CDR3 length equals 16 residues. The trim removed 0 bases at V and 6 bases at J, leaving 6 bases unmatched. The CDR3 spells CASSLAGLARANEQFF. CDR3 sequence (DNA): TGTGCCAGCAGCTTAGCCGGACTAGCGAGAGCCAATGAGCAGTTCTTC.

This clone was picked up one time. The rearrangement joins TRBV4-2 to TRBJ1-4, with TRBD1 matching over 9 bases. Germline V gives CDR1 LGHNA, CDR2 YNFKEQ. V was clipped by 4 bases and J by 8 bases; unmatched bases: 5. The CDR3 length is 14 residues. The CDR3 is CASSLGQGDEKLFF. The CDR3, as DNA: TGTGCCAGCAGCCTGGGACAGGGCGACGAAAAACTGTTTTTT.

V gene TRBV18 combines with J gene TRBJ1-4; maybe TRBD1 (6 bases). Germline V lookup: CDR1 KGHSH, CDR2 LQKENI. Trimming left V 5 bases short and J 0 bases short, with 13 bases between. The CDR3 runs 16 residues. Here the CDR3 reads CASSFGQPTTNEKLFF. CDR3 nucleotide sequence: TGTGCCAGCTCATTTGGACAGCCCACAACTAATGAAAAACTGTTTTTT. Full variable domain (rest looked up from reference TRBV18 and TRBJ1-4): NAGVMQNPRHLVRRRGQEARLRCSPMKGHSHVYWYRQLPEEGLKFMVYLQKENIIDESGMPKERFSAEFPKEGPSILRIQQVVRGDSAAYFCASSFGQPTTNEKLFFGSGTQLSVL.